This is a list of T cell receptor beta chains from one sample in a study of early T cells in non-severe SARS-CoV-2 infection. TCRdb fed the 5' RACE reads into MiXCR, producing one record per CDR3 protein. In the table there are under 60,000 distinct CDR3 sequences, around 8% of which are singletons. The sample comprised whole blood. Every receptor here comes from an adult who was a healthcare worker with PCR-confirmed SARS-CoV-2 infection or an uninfected control (not recorded which). The CDR3 runs from the conserved cysteine through the conserved F or W. D genes are given only for firm matches. Size values are once, few and many counts, or a class for expanded clones, and some rows have none.

j_call d_call v_call clone_size cdr3_nt cdr3_aa
TRBJ2-3 . TRBV7-2 . TGTGCCAGCAGTCTAAGAGTGGCAGATACGCAGTATTTT CASSLRVADTQYF
TRBJ1-5 . TRBV29-1 few TGCAGCGTTGCGCCGACACAGAATCAGCCCCAGCATTTT CSVAPTQNQPQHF
TRBJ1-1 . TRBV10-2 many TGCGCCAGCAGTGCCCTGACAGGGAACACTGAAGCTTTCTTT CASSALTGNTEAFF
TRBJ2-3 . TRBV7-2 . TGTGCCAGCAGCCCGGACAGTCTAGGCACAGATACGCAGTATTTT CASSPDSLGTDTQYF
TRBJ2-5 . TRBV5-1 many TGCGCCAGCAGCTTGGTACGGTCCCCCCAAGAGACCCAGTACTTC CASSLVRSPQETQYF
TRBJ2-1 TRBD1 TRBV7-2 many TGTGCCAGCAGCTCCAAGACAGGGTACAATGAGCAGTTCTTC CASSSKTGYNEQFF
TRBJ1-6 . TRBV28 . TGTGCCAGTACCTGGAGGCCAGATAATTCACCCCTCCACTTT CASTWRPDNSPLHF
TRBJ2-5 . TRBV18 many TGTGCCAGCTCACCAAGGGGGAGCGAGACCCAGTACTTC CASSPRGSETQYF
TRBJ2-5 . TRBV11-1 many TGTGCCAGCAGCTCGGACACGTACCAAGAGACCCAGTACTTC CASSSDTYQETQYF
TRBJ2-2 . TRBV6-2/TRBV6-3 many TGTGCCAGGATAGACAGGACGAACACCGGGGAGCTGTTTTTT CARIDRTNTGELFF
TRBJ2-2 . TRBV19 many TGTGCCAGTAGTTCCGGGACTTGGAACACCGGGGAGCTGTTTTTT CASSSGTWNTGELFF
TRBJ2-2 TRBD1 TRBV28 few TGTGCCAGCAGTCTCCGGGGACAGGTCCGGGGGGAGCTGTTTTTT CASSLRGQVRGELFF
TRBJ2-4 . TRBV6-5 . TGTGCCAGCAGTCCACAGTCGATGGGCAAAAACATTCAGTACTTC CASSPQSMGKNIQYF
TRBJ2-1 TRBD1 TRBV28 . TGTGCCAGCAGTTTAGGGACAGGGGGGATTGAGCAGTTCTTC CASSLGTGGIEQFF
TRBJ1-6 . TRBV30 . TGTGCCTGGAGTACGGGGGGGGATTCACCCCTCCACTTT CAWSTGGDSPLHF